The rows below give T cell receptor beta chains drawn from one sample of a study of blood T cell repertoires in COVID-19. Data came from immunoSEQ multiplex PCR; TCRdb stores just in-frame clones and leaves some out. This table holds more than 95,000 clones, over 80% found once. Material for sequencing was peripheral blood. Source of these receptors: a man aged 45-65 years with acute or convalescent COVID-19. The CDR3 runs from the conserved cysteine through the conserved F or W. The order of the fields is clone size, V gene, D gene, J gene, CDR3 protein, CDR3 DNA. D genes are given only for firm matches. Clone size is not always given. Where it is, it says once, few, many or a class for expanded clones.

NA	TRBV7-2	TRBD1	TRBJ2-7	CASSLQQGLSYEQYF	TGTGCCAGCAGCTTACAACAGGGGTTGTCCTACGAGCAGTACTTC
NA	TRBV7-9	TRBD1	TRBJ2-1	CASSPPGQGYNEQFF	TGTGCCAGCAGCCCTCCGGGACAGGGGTACAATGAGCAGTTCTTC
NA	TRBV28	NA	TRBJ1-1	CASSPETLNTEAFF	TGTGCCAGCAGTCCAGAGACTTTGAACACTGAAGCTTTCTTT
NA	TRBV5-6	NA	TRBJ2-6	CASRVPGSGANVLTF	TGTGCCAGCAGAGTACCGGGTTCTGGGGCCAACGTCCTGACTTTC
NA	TRBV2	NA	TRBJ2-5	CASHRDSQETQYF	TGTGCCAGCCACCGGGACTCCCAAGAGACCCAGTACTTC
NA	TRBV24-1	NA	TRBJ2-3	CATSDPQGKTDTQYF	TGTGCCACCAGTGATCCGCAGGGGAAGACAGATACGCAGTATTTT
NA	TRBV29-1	NA	TRBJ1-1	CSSGGAGNTEAFF	TGCAGCTCCGGGGGGGCGGGGAACACTGAAGCTTTCTTT
NA	TRBV28	TRBD2	TRBJ2-5	CASSAGTSGYQETQYF	TGTGCCAGCAGCGCAGGGACTAGCGGGTACCAAGAGACCCAGTACTTC
few	TRBV10-2	NA	TRBJ2-1	CASKGARGNSYNEQFF	TGCGCCAGCAAAGGCGCCCGGGGTAATTCCTACAATGAGCAGTTCTTC
NA	TRBV11-3	NA	TRBJ2-1	CASSLDRYSNEQFF	TGTGCCAGCAGCTTAGATCGATACAGCAATGAGCAGTTCTTC
NA	TRBV5-1	TRBD2	TRBJ2-2	CASGAGGPTGELFF	TGCGCCAGCGGAGCGGGAGGGCCCACCGGGGAGCTGTTTTTT
NA	TRBV7-9	NA	TRBJ2-3	CASSGGINTDTQYF	TGTGCCAGCAGCGGGGGCATTAATACAGATACGCAGTATTTT
NA	TRBV29-1	NA	TRBJ2-1	CSVRDRTYNEQFF	TGCAGCGTTAGGGATAGGACTTACAATGAGCAGTTCTTC